Below, 10 T cell receptor beta chains from the same sample are listed, as sequenced in a study of response to subunit inactivated influenza vaccine. TCRdb used MiXCR to reprocess the RT-PCR reads, holding one entry per CDR3 protein. Found here are roughly 760,000 distinct CDR3 sequences, over 20% of them singletons; the top ten hold around 9.6%. Source: PBMCs from blood, taken about 5 days after vaccination. The receptors derive from a man between 50 and 59 years old who received an inactivated influenza vaccine.

This clonotype was counted only a few times. V is TRBV6-2 or TRBV6-3 and J is TRBJ2-1; a possible D gene is TRBD1 (5 bases). Germline V CDR1 and CDR2: MNHEY, SVGEGT. The V end was cut by 2 bases, the J end by 7 bases, with 15 bases between. The length of the CDR3 is 15 residues. The CDR3 nucleotides are TGTGCCAGCAGTTACCGGCAGGGAACCCCTAATGAGCAGTTCTTC. Translated: CASSYRQGTPNEQFF.

This clonotype has more than one count but fewer than ten. The chain couples TRBV7-3 to TRBJ2-3; D possibly matches TRBD1 or TRBD2 (6 bases each). The CDR3 is 16 amino acids. Germline lookup yields CDR1 SGHTA and CDR2 FQGTGA. V was clipped by 0 bases and J by 6 bases, with 16 bases between them. CDR3: CASSLTDGGRGDTQYF. CDR3 DNA sequence: TGTGCCAGCAGCTTAACTGACGGGGGCAGAGGGGATACGCAGTATTTT.

This clonotype has a handful of counts. This chain links TRBV20-1 with TRBJ2-3; 7 nucleotides agree with TRBD1. The CDR3 totals 16 residues. The V segment lost 4 bases and the J segment 2 bases; nucleotides outside the gene matches: 12. Germline CDR1 reads DFQATT; CDR2 reads SNEGSKA (reference sequence). The CDR3 loop reads CSATRMQGVNTDTQYF. CDR3 coding DNA: TGCAGTGCTACCCGAATGCAGGGGGTTAACACAGATACGCAGTATTTT.

The chain links TRBV9 to TRBJ2-7; D unclear. V was cut by 4 bases and J by 0 bases, with 8 bases left in between. The CDR3 runs 13 residues. Germline V CDR1 and CDR2: SGDLS, YYNGEE. In DNA, the CDR3 is TGTGCCAGCAGCACCGATCCCTCCTACGAGCAGTACTTC. Protein: CASSTDPSYEQYF.

The chain couples TRBV18 to TRBJ2-2; a possible D gene is TRBD2 (5 bases). The CDR3 sequence is 16 residues long. From germline, CDR1 is KGHSH and CDR2 LQKENI. With 2 bases removed from V and 2 bases from J, the gap between germline ends came to 12 bases. The CDR3 nucleotides are TGTGCCAGCTCACCAAACCCTAGCAGTAACACCGGGGAGCTGTTTTTT. Amino acids: CASSPNPSSNTGELFF.

The V and J genes are TRBV28 and TRBJ1-5; D unresolved. The CDR3 is 19 residues long. The germline V gene has CDR1 MDHEN and CDR2 SYDVKM. V was pared by 7 bases and J by 6 bases, with 31 bases between. The CDR3 loop is CASTSGRADWGLRTQPQHF. For the CDR3, the DNA is TGTGCCAGCACCTCCGGAAGGGCGGATTGGGGTTTGCGAACTCAGCCCCAGCATTTT.

This rearrangement joins TRBV7-2 to TRBJ1-6; no firm D call. Looked up from germline, CDR1 is SGHTA and CDR2 is FQGNSA. The V and J ends lost 5 bases and 9 bases respectively, with 17 bases between them. The CDR3 runs 15 residues. CDR3 residues: CASSIRADLASPLHF. The CDR3 nucleotides are TGTGCCAGCAGCATACGTGCTGACTTAGCTTCACCCCTCCACTTT.

The chain couples TRBV27 to TRBJ1-2, with TRBD1 as a possible D gene (6 bases). V lost 2 bases and J lost 8, with 15 bases in between. CDR1 is MNHEY and CDR2 is SMNVEV in the germline V gene (reference sequence). The CDR3 sequence is 14 residues long. The CDR3 protein is CASSLAGGLKGYTF. CDR3 DNA sequence: TGTGCCAGCAGTTTAGCGGGGGGCCTAAAGGGCTACACCTTC.

The genes are TRBV20-1 and TRBJ2-3, with 12 bases lining up with TRBD1. The CDR3 length is 13 residues. Germline lookup yields CDR1 DFQATT and CDR2 SNEGSKA (reference sequence). V lost 5 bases, J lost 4 bases, and 1 base stayed unmatched. The CDR3, as DNA: TGCAGTGCTCGGGACAGGGGGCCAGATACGCAGTATTTT. Amino acid sequence: CSARDRGPDTQYF.

In this sample, this clonotype turned up a few times. This chain joins TRBV4-3 and TRBJ2-5; D may be TRBD1 (5 bases). The CDR3 is made up of 13 amino acids. Germline assignment: CDR1 LGHNA and CDR2 YSLEER. Trimming removed 0 bases from V and 6 bases from J, with 8 bases in between. The CDR3, as DNA: TGCGCCAGCAGCCAAGAACCAGGGCAGACCCAGTACTTC. Its translation is CASSQEPGQTQYF.